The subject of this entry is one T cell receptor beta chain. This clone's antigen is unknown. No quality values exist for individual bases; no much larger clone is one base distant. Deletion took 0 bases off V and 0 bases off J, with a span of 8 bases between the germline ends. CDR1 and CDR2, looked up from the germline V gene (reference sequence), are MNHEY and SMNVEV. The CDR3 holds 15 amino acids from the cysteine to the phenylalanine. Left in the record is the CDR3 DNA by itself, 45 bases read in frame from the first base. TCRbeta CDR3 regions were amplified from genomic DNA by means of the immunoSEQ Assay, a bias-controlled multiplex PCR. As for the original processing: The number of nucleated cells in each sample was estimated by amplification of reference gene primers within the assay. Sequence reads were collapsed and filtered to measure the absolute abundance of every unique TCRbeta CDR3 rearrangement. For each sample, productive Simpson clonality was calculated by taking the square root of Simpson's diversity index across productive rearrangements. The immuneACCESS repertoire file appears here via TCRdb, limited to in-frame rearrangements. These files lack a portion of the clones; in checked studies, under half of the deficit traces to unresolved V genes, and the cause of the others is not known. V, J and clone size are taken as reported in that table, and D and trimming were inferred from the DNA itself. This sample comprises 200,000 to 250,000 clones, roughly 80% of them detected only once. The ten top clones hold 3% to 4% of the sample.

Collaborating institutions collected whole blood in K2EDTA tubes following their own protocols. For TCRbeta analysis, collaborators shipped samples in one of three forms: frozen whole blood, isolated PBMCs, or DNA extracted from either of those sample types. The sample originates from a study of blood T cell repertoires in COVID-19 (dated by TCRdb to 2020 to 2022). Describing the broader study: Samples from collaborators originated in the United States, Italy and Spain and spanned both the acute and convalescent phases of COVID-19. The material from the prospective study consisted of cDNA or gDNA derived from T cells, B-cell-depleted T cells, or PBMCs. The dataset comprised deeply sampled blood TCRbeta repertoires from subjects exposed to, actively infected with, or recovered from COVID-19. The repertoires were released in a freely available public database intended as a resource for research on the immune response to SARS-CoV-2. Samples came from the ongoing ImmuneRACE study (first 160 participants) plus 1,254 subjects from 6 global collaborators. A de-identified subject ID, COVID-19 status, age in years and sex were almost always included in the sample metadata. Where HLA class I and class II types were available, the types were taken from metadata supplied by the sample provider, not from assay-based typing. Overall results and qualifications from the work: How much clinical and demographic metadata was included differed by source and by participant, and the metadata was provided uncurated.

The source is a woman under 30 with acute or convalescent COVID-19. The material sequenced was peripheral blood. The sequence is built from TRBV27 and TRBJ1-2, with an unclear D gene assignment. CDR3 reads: CASSLSARTNYGYTF. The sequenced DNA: TGTGCCAGCAGTTTATCGGCCAGAACTAACTATGGCTACACCTTC.